This T cell receptor beta chain was captured in a study of chronic HIV infection and antiretroviral therapy. TCRdb analysed the 5' RACE reads with MiXCR anew, one entry per CDR3 protein. This table holds 45,000 to 55,000 distinct CDR3 sequences, approximately 19% found once. This clonotype showed up just a few times. Trimming took 4 bases from V and 5 from J, leaving 8 bases between them. Germline V lookup: CDR1 MRHNA, CDR2 SNTAGT. This CDR3 contains 13 residues. This TCR was recovered from an adult who had HIV and had not received antiretroviral therapy, or was an uninfected healthy control (not recorded which). The sequenced material came from peripheral blood. The gene calls are TRBV6-4 and TRBJ2-2, with D uncertain. The CDR3 spells CASSAQTTGELFF. CDR3 bases: TGTGCCAGCAGTGCCCAGACTACCGGGGAGCTGTTTTTT.